This entry features one TCR beta chain sequence. The record originates from a study of patients and donors after allogeneic stem cell transplantation. TCRdb passed the RT-PCR reads through MiXCR, listing each CDR3 protein once. The table includes about 110,000 distinct CDR3 sequences, over 30% detected once. Per germline, CDR1 DFQATT and CDR2 SNEGSKA (reference sequence). The CDR3 extends over 15 amino acids. The germline V and J ends were trimmed by 3 bases and 0 bases, with 13 bases remaining between them. This sequence originates from a human donor who was either an allogeneic HSCT recipient or a stem cell or donor lymphocyte infusion donor (not recorded which). It is not recorded whose cells these are; they may come from a transplant donor. Specimen: blood, either unsorted or a sorted T cell fraction (not recorded which). The chain couples TRBV20-1 to TRBJ2-3; D gene unclear. CDR3 sequence (DNA): TGCAGTGCTAGTTTGATGGATACTAGCACAGATACGCAGTATTTT. Encoded protein: CSASLMDTSTDTQYF.